Listed here are 13 T cell receptor beta chains from one sample, sequenced in a study of T-cell reconstitution after alpha-beta-depleted transplantation in children. The library targeted TCRbeta and was prepared with unique molecular identifiers. Using its own MiXCR run on the PCR reads, TCRdb lists one record per CDR3 protein. The sample holds some 830,000 distinct CDR3 sequences, roughly 15% seen once. The sample consisted of PBMCs, mostly from graft donor cells, taken 360 days after TCRalphabeta/CD19-depleted stem cell transplant. Receptors were obtained from a male patient aged 10 to 17 who had a stem cell transplant for acute lymphoblastic leukemia, so the T cells may come from the graft donor.

The genes are TRBV10-3 and TRBJ2-3; weak D call: TRBD2 (6 bases). Germline V gene lookup returns CDR1 ENHRY and CDR2 SYGVKD. The CDR3 covers 15 residues. V dropped 6 bases and J dropped 5 bases, with 18 bases sitting between them. The CDR3 bases are TGTGCCATCAGCCACGGGACTTCTATGGTAGATACGCAGTATTTT. Its protein is CAISHGTSMVDTQYF.

The J gene is TRBJ2-7, the V gene TRBV6-5; D unclear. There are 15 residues in the CDR3. Germline V gene lookup returns CDR1 MNHEY and CDR2 SVGAGI. V was cut by 1 base and J by 0 bases, with 10 bases left in between. CDR3: CASSYYRTHSYEQYF. DNA of the CDR3: TGTGCCAGCAGTTACTACCGGACCCACTCCTACGAGCAGTACTTC.

This clonotype turned up a few times. The chain combines TRBV25-1 with TRBJ2-1; 7 nucleotides line up with TRBD1. Germline assignment: CDR1 MGHDK and CDR2 SYGVNS. Trimming at V came to 1 base and at J to 0 bases, leaving 6 bases not matched to a gene. This CDR3 has 17 residues. The CDR3 coding sequence is TGTGCCAGCAGTGAATGCAGGGCAGGGGGCTCCTACAATGAGCAGTTCTTC. Translated: CASSECRAGGSYNEQFF.

The chain uses TRBV5-4 and TRBJ2-1, with TRBD2 matching over 10 bases. The CDR3 has 20 residues. Unmatched junction bases numbered 12, after V lost 0 bases and J lost 0 bases. Germline V gives CDR1 SGHNT, CDR2 YYREEE (reference sequence). CDR3: CASSLAPLLAGMSSYNEQFF. The CDR3 coding sequence is TGTGCCAGCAGCTTGGCCCCTTTACTAGCGGGGATGAGCTCCTACAATGAGCAGTTCTTC.

This clonotype has only a few counts. The rearrangement uses TRBV7-4 and TRBJ2-7, with TRBD1 matching over 7 bases. This CDR3 has 15 amino acids. V was clipped by 0 bases and J by 4 bases; unmatched bases: 6. Germline lookup yields CDR1 SGHVT and CDR2 SQSDAQ. The CDR3 sequence is CASSLARRTGYEQYF. The CDR3 DNA reads as TGTGCCAGCAGCTTAGCCCGGAGGACAGGTTACGAGCAGTACTTC.

In its sample, this clonotype was seen a few times. V gene TRBV12-1 combines with J gene TRBJ2-3; the listed D gene, TRBD2, was not tested against the DNA. TRBV12-1 is a listed pseudogene. The CDR3 contains 14 residues. CDR3 sequence (DNA): TGTGCCAGCAGCGACTCACTAGAGACAGATACGCAGTATTTT. Translation gives CASSDSLETDTQYF.

In its sample, this clonotype was seen many times. This chain connects TRBV20-1 to TRBJ2-1; 14 bases are a match to TRBD2. CDR3 length equals 14 residues. Germline CDR1 reads DFQATT; CDR2 reads SNEGSKA (reference sequence). The J segment lost 7 bases and the V segment lost 4 bases, leaving 3 bases of the junction unmatched. This chain's CDR3 is CSATRTSGRNEQFF. The CDR3 bases are TGCAGTGCTACACGGACTAGCGGGAGGAATGAGCAGTTCTTC.

This clonotype was picked up one time. Since a much larger clone is just one base distant, this may be a read error. No conserved phenylalanine or tryptophan ends this CDR3, so it is likely a read error. CDR3 residues: CARSVRDPEIEQYC. CDR3 bases: TGTGCCAGAAGCGTTAGGGACCCCGAGATCGAGCAGTACTGC. This chain connects TRBV6-4 to TRBJ2-7; the D gene could be TRBD1 or TRBD2 (5 bases each). There are 14 residues in the CDR3. Germline-derived CDR1 and CDR2 are MRHNA and SNTAGT. Trimming removed 9 bases at V and 6 bases at J, with 21 bases between.

The V call is TRBV12-3 or TRBV12-4, the J call TRBJ2-2, with D hard to call. The CDR3 spans 14 residues. With 4 bases removed from V and 6 bases from J, the gap between germline ends came to 12 bases. The CDR3: CASSYWTYPGELFF. CDR3 DNA sequence: TGTGCCAGCAGTTATTGGACGTACCCCGGGGAGCTGTTTTTT.

The chain couples TRBV11-2 to TRBJ2-3; the D gene is possibly TRBD2 (6 bases). This CDR3 spans 15 amino acids. Germline assignment: CDR1 SGHAT and CDR2 FQNNGV. Trimming took 5 bases from V and 5 from J, leaving 17 bases between them. CDR3 in DNA: TGTGCCAGCAGCCCCGAAATACTAGCTCTAGATACGCAGTATTTT. Protein product: CASSPEILALDTQYF.

This clonotype was counted a few times. The chain couples TRBV9 to TRBJ2-1; D is ambiguous. CDR3 size: 16 residues. Trimming took 3 bases from V and 3 from J, leaving 16 bases between them. Germline V lookup: CDR1 SGDLS, CDR2 YYNGEE. Written as DNA, the CDR3 is TGTGCCAGCAGCGCTAGGACGAGCTTTGTCTACAATGAGCAGTTCTTC. Amino acid sequence: CASSARTSFVYNEQFF. Looking up the rest from reference TRBV9 and TRBJ2-1 gives the full variable domain: DSGVTQTPKHLITATGQRVTLRCSPRSGDLSVYWYQQSLDQGLQFLIQYYNGEERAKGNILERFSAQQFPDLHSELNLSSLELGDSALYFCASSARTSFVYNEQFFGPGTRLTVL.

The chain joins TRBV20-1 to TRBJ1-1, with D tentatively TRBD1 (5 bases). Looked up from germline, CDR1 is DFQATT and CDR2 is SNEGSKA (reference sequence). The CDR3 contains 12 residues. V lost 6 bases and J lost 4, with 12 bases in between. CDR3 amino acids: CSAPTRGTEAFF. The CDR3 DNA sequence: TGCAGTGCGCCTACAAGGGGCACTGAAGCTTTCTTT.

This clonotype has ten or more counts. The chain links TRBV12-3 or TRBV12-4 to TRBJ2-3; 10 bases fit TRBD2. V lost 5 bases to trimming and J lost 1 base; unmatched junction nucleotides: 3. The CDR3 loop spans 15 amino acids. DNA for the CDR3: TGTGCCAGCAGTACTAGCGGGATGCGCACAGATACGCAGTATTTT. Encoded protein: CASSTSGMRTDTQYF.